These 15 T cell receptor beta chains share one sample of origin, sequenced in a study of response to subunit inactivated influenza vaccine. Using its own MiXCR run on the RT-PCR reads, TCRdb lists one record per CDR3 protein. The sample consists of 550,000 to 650,000 distinct CDR3 sequences, approximately 10% of them appearing once. The source was PBMCs from blood, collected on the day of vaccination. The receptors here all came from a man aged 50-60 years who received an inactivated influenza vaccine.

This clonotype was seen many times. V and J are TRBV7-2 and TRBJ1-5, with D unclear. Trimming shortened V by 11 bases and J by 7 bases, and 9 bases separated the two germline ends. From germline, CDR1 is SGHTA and CDR2 FQGNSA. The CDR3 has 10 residues. The CDR3 protein is CASGDQPQHF. The CDR3 bases are TGTGCCTCAGGCGACCAGCCCCAGCATTTT.

The chain couples TRBV5-1 to TRBJ2-7, with TRBD1 identical over 9 bases. Losses at the gene ends were 0 bases for V and 0 bases for J; bases not matched to a gene: 7. CDR1 and CDR2 (germline): SGHRS, YFSETQ. The CDR3 runs to 17 residues. The CDR3 nucleotides are TGCGCCAGCAGCTTGGGCCCCCGGGACAGGGCCTCCTACGAGCAGTACTTC. Its translation: CASSLGPRDRASYEQYF. The full variable domain, completed using reference TRBV5-1 and TRBJ2-7, is KAGVTQTPRYLIKTRGQQVTLSCSPISGHRSVSWYQQTPGQGLQFLFEYFSETQRNKGNFPGRFSGRQFSNSRSEMNVSTLELGDSALYLCASSLGPRDRASYEQYFGPGTRLTVT.

The table lists this clonotype with a few counts. The gene calls are TRBV6-1 and TRBJ2-2, with no clear D. V dropped 8 bases and J dropped 2 bases, with 21 bases sitting between them. Looked up from germline, CDR1 is MNHNS and CDR2 is SASEGT. The length of the CDR3 is 17 residues. CDR3 nucleotide sequence: TGTGCCAGCGAAAGACTCGCCGGATCCTTTAACACCGGGGAGCTGTTTTTT. This sequence encodes CASERLAGSFNTGELFF.

This clonotype was detected ten times or more. This chain uses TRBV20-1 with TRBJ2-3, with 10 bases matching TRBD1. CDR3 length equals 17 residues. The J segment lost 0 bases and the V segment lost 2 bases, leaving 8 bases of the junction unmatched. Per the germline V gene, CDR1 is DFQATT and CDR2 is SNEGSKA (reference sequence). The CDR3 region is CSARQDRGYSSTDTQYF. CDR3 DNA: TGCAGTGCTAGACAGGACAGGGGGTATTCTAGCACAGATACGCAGTATTTT.

The rearrangement joins TRBV7-2 to TRBJ2-7, with no clear D. V lost 1 base and J lost 2, with 6 bases in between. The CDR3 sequence is 13 residues long. CDR1 and CDR2 from the germline V gene are SGHTA and FQGNSA. The CDR3 loop is CASSLEHPYEQYF. CDR3 DNA: TGTGCCAGCAGCTTAGAACATCCCTACGAGCAGTACTTC.

This clonotype appeared many times. The chain is built from TRBV12-3 or TRBV12-4 and TRBJ2-3; D gene unclear. The CDR3 has 14 residues. Trimming pared 3 bases from V and 2 bases from J, leaving 9 bases between. The CDR3 protein is CASSLWADTDTQYF. In DNA form, the CDR3 reads TGTGCCAGCAGTTTGTGGGCGGACACAGATACGCAGTATTTT.

The chain couples TRBV5-1 to TRBJ1-4; TRBD1 matches at 7 bases. CDR3 length: 15 amino acids. Unmatched junction bases numbered 8, after V lost 6 bases and J lost 3 bases. Germline V CDR1 and CDR2: SGHRS, YFSETQ. The CDR3: CASTLSGTANEKLFF. The CDR3 nucleotides are TGCGCCAGCACTTTATCCGGGACAGCTAATGAAAAACTGTTTTTT.

The table lists this clonotype with a few counts. The CDR3 here is CATTRGGPPSDTQYF. CDR3 DNA sequence: TGTGCCACCACAAGAGGGGGGCCTCCATCGGATACGCAGTATTTT. V and J are TRBV15 and TRBJ2-3; the D gene could be TRBD1 or TRBD2 (6 bases each). Germline V CDR1 and CDR2: LNHNV, YYDKDF (reference sequence). The CDR3 covers 15 residues. The V gene lost 7 bases and the J gene lost 6 bases, with 20 bases spanning the gap. The full variable domain, with the rest looked up from reference TRBV15 and TRBJ2-3, is DAMVIQNPRYQVTQFGKPVTLSCSQTLNHNVMYWYQQKSSQAPKLLFHYYDKDFNNEADTPDNFQSRRPNTSFCFLDIRSPGLGDTAMYLCATTRGGPPSDTQYFGPGTRLTVL.

The rearrangement uses TRBV5-1 and TRBJ1-1; 7 bases agree with TRBD1. The CDR3 length is 16 residues. Germline CDR1 and CDR2: SGHRS and YFSETQ. Trimming cost V 4 bases and J 1 base; bases outside gene matches: 10. The CDR3 region is CASSQPDRSENTEAFF. In DNA, the CDR3 is TGCGCCAGCAGCCAGCCGGACAGGTCGGAGAACACTGAAGCTTTCTTT.

This clonotype was observed a handful of times. The chain is built from TRBV5-8 and TRBJ1-2; D is unresolved. V gave up 2 bases and J gave up 2 bases, with 16 bases separating them. The V gene's germline CDR1 is SGHTS and CDR2 YDEGEE. The CDR3 loop spans 16 amino acids. The CDR3 sequence: CASSLNFGSSNYGYTF. CDR3 bases: TGTGCCAGCAGCTTAAACTTTGGCAGTTCGAACTATGGCTACACCTTC.

The chain employs TRBV20-1 and TRBJ1-5, with unresolved D. CDR3 length: 12 residues. Germline loops: CDR1 DFQATT, CDR2 SNEGSKA (reference sequence). Between the trimmed V and J ends, which lost 7 bases and 3 bases, there was a span of 10 bases. Here the CDR3 reads CSVPGYNQPQHF. In nucleotides, the CDR3 is TGCAGTGTCCCAGGCTACAATCAGCCCCAGCATTTT.

For this clonotype: One junction end disagrees with the germline gene, perhaps due to a read error. The V call is TRBV27, the J call TRBJ2-7; D may be TRBD1 or TRBD2 (5 bases each). The CDR3 has 14 residues. CDR1 is MNHEY, CDR2 SMNVEV, per germline (reference sequence). CDR3 amino acids: CVSSVRDGVYEQYF. CDR3 DNA sequence: TGTGTCAGCAGCGTAAGGGACGGCGTCTACGAGCAGTACTTC.

This clonotype is a singleton in its sample. The genes are TRBV6-2 or TRBV6-3 and TRBJ2-1; the match to TRBD2 covers 8 bases. This CDR3 spans 17 amino acids. V shed 0 bases, J shed 3 bases, and the junction held 7 bases outside the gene matches. Germline V gives CDR1 MNHEY, CDR2 SVGEGT. CDR3 nucleotide sequence: TGTGCCAGCAGTTACTCGAGGCTAGCGGGCAACTACAATGAGCAGTTCTTC. This sequence encodes CASSYSRLAGNYNEQFF.

For the CDR3, the DNA is TGTGCCAGCAGCCCCGTTGCCGCCTACGAGCAGTACTTC. Its translation is CASSPVAAYEQYF. The rearrangement links TRBV7-2 to TRBJ2-7; D is unresolved. V was clipped by 5 bases and J by 2 bases, with 10 bases between them. CDR1 and CDR2 from the germline V gene are SGHTA and FQGNSA. The CDR3 extends over 13 amino acids.

The chain employs TRBV4-2 and TRBJ1-2, with 7 bases that match TRBD1. From germline, CDR1 is LGHNA and CDR2 YNFKEQ. This CDR3 contains 15 residues. The V and J ends lost 0 bases and 5 bases, in that order; junction bases with no gene match: 6. This chain's CDR3 is CASSQEGQKAYGYTF. The CDR3 DNA is TGTGCCAGCAGCCAAGAGGGACAGAAGGCTTATGGCTACACCTTC.